This TCR beta chain derives from a study of shared clonotypes between healthy human individuals. V lost 0 bases and J lost 1, with 7 bases in between. The CDR3 is made up of 15 amino acids. The germline V gene has CDR1 PRHDT and CDR2 FYEKMQ (reference sequence). The study, taken as a whole, reports: What limited the represented genetic and exposure-history diversity was the small number of donors. Rarefaction analysis demonstrated incomplete sorted-subset sequencing notwithstanding large depth.

Details on this clone: Its antigen is currently unknown.

CD45RO-negative, CCR7-positively selected cells formed the naive CD8 fraction, excluding terminally differentiated effector memory CD45RA+ cells. Assay used: immunoSEQ multiplex PCR; TCRdb lists only in-frame clones, some missing. The sample contains around 2,000,000 clones, about 95% of which appear only once. The rearrangement links TRBV13 to TRBJ1-5, with a possible D match to TRBD1 (5 bases). The sequencing input was naive CD8+ T cells sorted from blood. This TCR was sampled from a man younger than 30 in good health. CDR3 bases: TGTGCCAGCAGCTTAGGCCGGGACAGCAATCAGCCCCAGCATTTT. Residues: CASSLGRDSNQPQHF.